These T cell receptor beta chains were read from a single sample in a study of T cell responses to AZD1222 COVID-19 vaccine. Method: immunoSEQ multiplex PCR; TCRdb's copy keeps in-frame clones and lacks some. The sample gives around 99,000 clones, approximately 85% of which show up once; 10% to 15% is in the top ten. The sequencing here drew on peripheral blood, taken on day 0 of MenACWY control vaccination. Every receptor here comes from an adult in good health. Each CDR3 is given with its conserved first and last residue. D genes are given only for firm matches. Part of the rows lack a size; the others show once, few, many or a class for expanded clones.

cdr3_nt cdr3_aa cdr3_length clone_size d_call j_call v_call
TGTGCCAGCAGCTTAGAGGCCCATCGTAATGAAAAACTGTTTTTT CASSLEAHRNEKLFF 15 NA NA TRBJ1-4 TRBV11-2
TGTGCCACCAACTCCCCTAGGGACCGGCACTCTGGAAACACCATATATTTT CATNSPRDRHSGNTIYF 17 hyperexpanded NA TRBJ1-3 TRBV6-9
TGTGCCAGCAGCCCCCCCTGGGACAGGGAGTACAATGAGCAGTTCTTC CASSPPWDREYNEQFF 16 NA TRBD1 TRBJ2-1 TRBV5-6
TGTGCCAGCAGTGCATCGACAGGCCGCAATCAGCCCCAGCATTTT CASSASTGRNQPQHF 15 NA NA TRBJ1-5 TRBV2
TGCAGCGCAAGGACGGTGTGGAGCACTGAAGCTTTCTTT CSARTVWSTEAFF 13 NA NA TRBJ1-1 TRBV29-1
TGCGCCAGCAGCTTCTTAGCGGGACCGAACACCGGGGAGCTGTTTTTT CASSFLAGPNTGELFF 16 NA TRBD2 TRBJ2-2 TRBV5-1
TGCAGTGCTAAGATACTTTACGAGCAGTACTTC CSAKILYEQYF 11 NA NA TRBJ2-7 TRBV20-1
TGTGCCAGCAGCTTAGCAGGGACAGCGGGGGAAAAACTGTTTTTT CASSLAGTAGEKLFF 15 NA TRBD1 TRBJ1-4 TRBV7-9
TGCGCCAGCAGCTTGGTTGGGGGAGGCACTGAAGCTTTCTTT CASSLVGGGTEAFF 14 NA NA TRBJ1-1 TRBV5-1
TGTGCCAGCAGCCCCAGGGCGGGAGGGCCGGAGACCCAGTACTTC CASSPRAGGPETQYF 15 NA TRBD2 TRBJ2-5 TRBV5-4
TGTGCCAGCAGCACCGGGACAGGGAGGAACACTGAAGCTTTCTTT CASSTGTGRNTEAFF 15 NA TRBD1 TRBJ1-1 TRBV11-3
TGTGCCAGGGCAGACAGGCCTTATGGCTACACCTTC CARADRPYGYTF 12 NA NA TRBJ1-2 TRBV2
TGTGCCAGCAGTGATTTCCAGGGAAGGGGCCAGCATTTT CASSDFQGRGQHF 13 NA NA TRBJ1-5 TRBV6-1
TGTGCCAGTAGTTCCTCTAGCTACGAGCAGTACTTC CASSSSSYEQYF 12 NA NA TRBJ2-7 TRBV19
TGTGCCAGTAGTCCGACCGCTTGGGAGCCCCAGCATTTT CASSPTAWEPQHF 13 NA NA TRBJ1-5 TRBV19
TGTGCCGGGAACGCAGGGGCCATCTATGGCTACACCTTC CAGNAGAIYGYTF 13 NA NA TRBJ1-2 TRBV2
TGTGCCAGCAGCCGGACAGGGGGCGATGGCTACACCTTC CASSRTGGDGYTF 13 NA TRBD1 TRBJ1-2 TRBV6-6
TGTGCCAGCAGCCAAGAGAGTGGGACAGGGGGCCTCTCCTATAATTCACCCCTCCACTTT CASSQESGTGGLSYNSPLHF 20 NA TRBD1 TRBJ1-6 TRBV14
TGTGCCAGCACTCAGACAGGGAGCTCCTACGAGCAGTACTTC CASTQTGSSYEQYF 14 NA TRBD1 TRBJ2-7 TRBV28
TGTGCCAGCGGGGGACTGGGAGGTTACGAGCAGTACTTC CASGGLGGYEQYF 13 NA NA TRBJ2-7 TRBV27
TGTGCCAGCAGCTTGCGTAGCGGGAGTCCCGGGGAGCTGTTTTTT CASSLRSGSPGELFF 15 NA TRBD2 TRBJ2-2 TRBV5-5
TGCAGCGTTGGAAAGGGGCGCGGCACTGAAGCTTTCTTT CSVGKGRGTEAFF 13 NA NA TRBJ1-1 TRBV29-1
TGTGCCAGCATTGAAATGGCAGGAAAAGAAAAACTGTTTTTT CASIEMAGKEKLFF 14 NA NA TRBJ1-4 TRBV2
TGTGCCAGCAGCCAAGATGAGGGTGAAAAACTGTTTTTT CASSQDEGEKLFF 13 NA NA TRBJ1-4 TRBV4-2
TGTGCCAGCAGCCAAGCGGGCAGAAGCACAGATACGCAGTATTTT CASSQAGRSTDTQYF 15 NA NA TRBJ2-3 TRBV4-2
TGTGCCAGCAGCTTAGATCCGGGAATGAGTTACTACGAGCAGTACTTC CASSLDPGMSYYEQYF 16 NA NA TRBJ2-7 TRBV7-6
TGTGCCAGCAGCTCCCGGGACATCCAAGAGACCCAGTACTTC CASSSRDIQETQYF 14 NA NA TRBJ2-5 TRBV11-1
TGTGCCAGCAGTTTAGTATTAGAGGGTGGCTACACCTTC CASSLVLEGGYTF 13 NA NA TRBJ1-2 TRBV28
TGTGCCAGTAGTTTACGGACAGGGGGTACTCTTAATCAGCCCCAGCATTTT CASSLRTGGTLNQPQHF 17 NA TRBD1 TRBJ1-5 TRBV19
TGTGCCAGCAGCTTATCTGGAGCGGGAGCTACCATCAATGAGCAGTTCTTC CASSLSGAGATINEQFF 17 NA TRBD2 TRBJ2-1 TRBV7-9
TGTGCCAGCAGCCGAGAAGGCAGGGCCACCTACAATGAGCAGTTCTTC CASSREGRATYNEQFF 16 few NA TRBJ2-1 TRBV5-8
TGTGCCAGCTCATCATCGACTTTCCGGGATGGGACTGAAGCTTTCTTT CASSSSTFRDGTEAFF 16 NA NA TRBJ1-1 TRBV18
TGTGCCAGCAGCTCTACTCCGGTCCCGGGCACTGAAGCTTTCTTT CASSSTPVPGTEAFF 15 NA NA TRBJ1-1 TRBV7-3
TGTGCCAGCAGCGTAGAGGGCAGGGGGTCCCTAAGCTACACCTTC CASSVEGRGSLSYTF 15 NA TRBD1 TRBJ1-2 TRBV9
TGTGCCAGCAGCCAAGAGGGACTCTCCTACGAGCAGTACTTC CASSQEGLSYEQYF 14 NA NA TRBJ2-7 TRBV3-1/TRBV3-2
TGTGCCAGCAGCCACCTATGGGGGAGAGAGGATGAGCAGTTCTTC CASSHLWGREDEQFF 15 NA NA TRBJ2-1 TRBV5-8
TGTGCCAGTAGTATCCCAGGGAACAATCAGCCCCAGCATTTT CASSIPGNNQPQHF 14 NA NA TRBJ1-5 TRBV19
TGTGCCAGCAGTTCGACCTTGTACTACGAGCAGTACTTC CASSSTLYYEQYF 13 NA NA TRBJ2-7 TRBV28
TGTGCCAGCAGGATGACAGAGACGGGAAACACCATATATTTT CASRMTETGNTIYF 14 once NA TRBJ1-3 TRBV6-5
TGTGCCAGCAGCCCCAGGTCCCGAGATACGCAGTATTTT CASSPRSRDTQYF 13 NA NA TRBJ2-3 TRBV7-2
TGCAGCGTTGAGACTTTGAATGAGCAGTTCTTC CSVETLNEQFF 11 NA NA TRBJ2-1 TRBV29-1
TGTGCCAGCAGCGTAGAGGGGGTACGGGGAAACACCATATATTTT CASSVEGVRGNTIYF 15 few NA TRBJ1-3 TRBV9
TGTGCCAGCAGCTTAGGTCCCGGCGATGAAGCTTTCTTT CASSLGPGDEAFF 13 NA NA TRBJ1-1 TRBV7-6
TGTGCCACCAGTGCAGGGGGTCACTACAATGAGCAGTTCTTC CATSAGGHYNEQFF 14 NA TRBD1 TRBJ2-1 TRBV24-1
TGTGCCAGCTCGCCCAAATCGGGGACTAACACTGAAGCTTTCTTT CASSPKSGTNTEAFF 15 NA NA TRBJ1-1 TRBV18
TGTGCCAGCAGCCTCCTGACTGTGGTAGCGCAGTATTTT CASSLLTVVAQYF 13 NA NA TRBJ2-3 TRBV5-6
TGTGCCAGCAGCCAAGGGTCCCAGGGTAGCAATCAGCCCCAGCATTTT CASSQGSQGSNQPQHF 16 NA NA TRBJ1-5 TRBV7-2
TGTGCCAGCAGCCAAGCCACCGGGACTAGCGCTTACGAGCAGTACTTC CASSQATGTSAYEQYF 16 few TRBD2 TRBJ2-7 TRBV4-2
TGTGCCAGCAGTCCCGACAGCAGCCGATTTTATAATTCACCCCTCCACTTT CASSPDSSRFYNSPLHF 17 NA NA TRBJ1-6 TRBV28
TGTGCCAGCTCACCGGCCCCGGACAGGGCTGGAAGCGAGCAGTACTTC CASSPAPDRAGSEQYF 16 NA TRBD1 TRBJ2-7 TRBV18
TGTGCCAGCATGAAGGACTCCTACGAGCAGTACTTC CASMKDSYEQYF 12 NA NA TRBJ2-7 TRBV12-3/TRBV12-4
TGTGCCAGCAGCCCTAGGGTCCCGGCCCCTAGCACAGATACGCAGTATTTT CASSPRVPAPSTDTQYF 17 NA NA TRBJ2-3 TRBV7-8
TGTGCCAGCAGCGTGGACACATCTCGCACAGATACGCAGTATTTT CASSVDTSRTDTQYF 15 NA NA TRBJ2-3 TRBV3-1/TRBV3-2